This T cell receptor (beta chain) was observed in a study of CD8+ T cells in alopecia areata. Study in general: Grafts of skin from C3H/HeJ donors aged roughly 6-13 months with spontaneous alopecia went to female C3H/HeJ mice aged roughly 7-11 weeks. General study results and limits: Clonality in lesional scalp, especially alopecia totalis/universalis, exceeded that of normal scalp.

Trimming removed 4 bases at V and 3 bases at J, with 6 bases between. Germline CDR1 is MNHDT and CDR2 is YYDKIL. The CDR3 totals 12 residues. In the case of this clone: Its antigen remains unknown. Here the gene names and germline are mouse. The CDR3 end lies 4 residues beyond the end of the read and is filled in from the germline J gene.

RNA extraction was followed by reverse transcription into cDNA, which acted as the sequencing template. Generated by immunoSEQ multiplex PCR, the TCRdb table keeps only in-frame clones and is missing some. Listed for the sample are about 300,000 clones, none seen a single time. The authors sorted pooled cutaneous lymph node cells using CD4, CD8alpha, NKG2D, NKG2ACE and other markers. Sequencing input: CD4+ T cells sorted from a lymph node. This sequence originates from a C3H/HeJ mouse with alopecia areata. Mouse MHC haplotype: H2-k. This chain joins TRBV17 and TRBJ1-1; D is undetermined. The part of the CDR3 DNA that was read is TGTGCTAGCAGTAAACAAGACACA. Translation gives CASSKQDT. The full CDR3 protein reads CASSKQDTEVFF. The full variable domain, in which reference TRBV17 and TRBJ1-1 provide the parts outside the CDR3, is DTTVKQNPRYKLARVGKPVNLICSQTMNHDTMYWYQKKPNQAPKLLLFYYDKILNREADTFEKFQSSRPNNSFCSLYIGSAGLEYSAMYLCASSKQDTEVFFGKGTRLTVV.